This TCR beta chain was recorded in a study of early T cells in non-severe SARS-CoV-2 infection. In the study overall: Whole-blood bulk RNA, unsorted, was sequenced, and chains were unpaired.

This clonotype was detected a few times. This CDR3 has 14 residues. CDR1 and CDR2 (germline): DFQATT, SNEGSKA (reference sequence). J lost 4 bases, V lost 6 bases, and 9 bases had no gene match. Individual cDNA molecules received unique molecular identifiers during library preparation. TCRdb processed the 5' RACE reads anew with MiXCR; each CDR3 protein has one entry. Among approximately 120,000 distinct CDR3 sequences listed, more than 13% were seen once. The TCR originated in an adult who was a healthcare worker with PCR-confirmed SARS-CoV-2 infection or an uninfected control (not recorded which). The J gene is TRBJ2-5, the V gene TRBV20-1; TRBD2 matches 9 bases. The sequenced sample consisted of whole blood. The CDR3 nucleotides are TGCAGTGCCCGAAAATCGGGACTAGCAGAGACCCAGTACTTC. Translation: CSARKSGLAETQYF.